The T cell receptor beta chain described here comes from a study of identical twins. V was pared by 4 bases and J by 3 bases, with 19 bases of the junction left unmatched. The length of the CDR3 is 18 residues. CDR1 and CDR2 from the germline V gene are DFQATT and SNEGSKA (reference sequence). Note on this clonotype: Antigen specificity is unknown.

Template switching added a universal primer binding site, and final cDNA carried unique molecular identifiers. Using its own MiXCR run on the 5' RACE reads, TCRdb lists one record per CDR3 protein. Here the sample spans about 810,000 distinct CDR3 sequences, 10% to 15% being singletons. General study results and limits: Memory repertoires showed no such pattern, whereas abundant cord blood beta clonotypes carried fewer insertions. Alpha sequences out of frame and shared by twins had excess low generation probability. Out-of-frame sharing of TCR alpha in monozygotic twins was underestimated by models.

This same sample was also taken into another study, of yellow fever vaccine responses in identical twins.

Sequencing was done on a sample of PBMCs. The receptor was isolated from a woman aged 18-29 years in good health. The J gene is TRBJ2-3, the V gene TRBV20-1, with TRBD1 matching 7 bases. The CDR3 DNA sequence: TGCAGTGCTACGATCCTAGGGCGAGAGGGGGCAGGAACAGATACGCAGTATTTT. Translated, it gives CSATILGREGAGTDTQYF.